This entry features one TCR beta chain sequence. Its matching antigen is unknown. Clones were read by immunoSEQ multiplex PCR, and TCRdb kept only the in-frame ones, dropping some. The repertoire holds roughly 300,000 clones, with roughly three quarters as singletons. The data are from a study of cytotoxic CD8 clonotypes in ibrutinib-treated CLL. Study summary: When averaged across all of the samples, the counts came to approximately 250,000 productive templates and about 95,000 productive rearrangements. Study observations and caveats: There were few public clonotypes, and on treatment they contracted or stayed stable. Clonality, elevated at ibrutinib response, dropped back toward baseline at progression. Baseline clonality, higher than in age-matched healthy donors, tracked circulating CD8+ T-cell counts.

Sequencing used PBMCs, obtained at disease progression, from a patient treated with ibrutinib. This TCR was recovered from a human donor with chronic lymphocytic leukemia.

Here the CDR3 reads CASSGQSEGIKDGYTF. DNA for the CDR3: TGTGCCAGCAGCGGCCAATCAGAAGGGATCAAGGATGGCTACACCTTC. The chain employs TRBV9 and TRBJ1-2; D uncertain. CDR3 length equals 16 residues. Trimming stripped 3 bases from V and 6 bases from J, with 21 bases between. Germline lookup yields CDR1 SGDLS and CDR2 YYNGEE.